Presented here are 9 T cell receptor beta chains from one specimen sequenced in a study of tumor-infiltrating lymphocytes in oesophageal squamous cell carcinoma. Via MiXCR, TCRdb re-called the PCR reads, giving one row per CDR3 protein. The table has under 20,000 distinct CDR3 sequences, roughly two fifths seen once. The sequenced material came from esophageal tumor tissue. These receptors all stem from a male donor with esophageal squamous cell carcinoma.

The rearrangement uses TRBV5-6 and TRBJ1-1; the D is unclear. The CDR3 is 11 amino acids. Between the trimmed V and J ends, which lost 7 bases and 3 bases, there was a span of 7 bases. Germline V gene lookup returns CDR1 SGHDT and CDR2 YYEEEE. The CDR3 DNA reads as TGTGCCAGCGTAAGGGACACTGAAGCTTTCTTT. This gives the protein CASVRDTEAFF.

By sample fraction, this clonotype is large (0.1 to 1%). The V call is TRBV7-6, the J call TRBJ2-1; TRBD2 is a possible D gene (6 bases). This CDR3 region has 13 residues. The V end was cut by 5 bases, the J end by 4 bases, with 9 bases between. Germline V gene sequence: CDR1 SGHVS, CDR2 FNYEAQ. In nucleotides, the CDR3 is TGTGCCAGCAGCAGGCGGGATTACAATGAGCAGTTCTTC. Its translation is CASSRRDYNEQFF.

This chain uses TRBV7-4 with TRBJ2-3; D is undetermined. The CDR3 totals 13 residues. V was pared by 6 bases and J by 0 bases, with 7 bases between. CDR1 and CDR2 from the germline V gene are SGHVT and SQSDAQ. DNA of the CDR3: TGTGCCAGCAGGGTGAAGAGCACAGATACGCAGTATTTT. Its protein product is CASRVKSTDTQYF.

This chain joins TRBV11-2 and TRBJ2-1, with D possibly being TRBD2 (5 bases). The J call may be incorrect, as the DNA end agrees better with TRBJ2-7. CDR3 length equals 15 residues. Per the germline V gene, CDR1 is SGHAT and CDR2 is FQNNGV. The CDR3 nucleotides are TGTGCCAGCAGCCCAGCGCGGGCCCCGGGCTACGAGCAGTACTTC. Amino acids: CASSPARAPGYEQYF.

This clonotype was counted many times. The genes are TRBV5-1 and TRBJ2-3; 9 bases are a match to TRBD1. Trimming took 5 bases from V and 4 from J; bases not matched to a gene: 11. This CDR3 is 16 amino acids long. Germline lookup yields CDR1 SGHRS and CDR2 YFSETQ. The CDR3 DNA follows: TGCGCCAGCAGGCCCCCGGGACAGGGTATTGCAGATACGCAGTATTTT. Its translation: CASRPPGQGIADTQYF.

This clonotype was recorded at least ten times. The DNA of the CDR3 is TGTGCCAGCAGCGCCCGACAGGGAGGGTCTCAGTACTTC. It is translated as CASSARQGGSQYF. This sequence joins TRBV5-4 and TRBJ2-5; D assignment may be TRBD1 or TRBD2 (7 bases each). Germline loops: CDR1 SGHNT, CDR2 YYREEE (reference sequence). The CDR3 spans 13 residues. Between the trimmed V and J ends, which lost 4 bases and 11 bases, there was a span of 18 bases. The full variable domain, completed using reference TRBV5-4 and TRBJ2-5, is ETGVTQSPTHLIKTRGQQVTLRCSSQSGHNTVSWYQQALGQGPQFIFQYYREEENGRGNFPPRFSGLQFPNYSSELNVNALELDDSALYLCASSARQGGSQYFGPGTRLLVL.

The rearrangement joins TRBV7-2 to TRBJ2-3, with TRBD2 matching 10 bases. TRBJ2-1 explains the end of the DNA better; the J call may be wrong. In germline, CDR1 is SGHTA, CDR2 FQGNSA. The CDR3 has 14 residues. This chain's CDR3 is CASSFTSGTGEQFF. The CDR3 DNA reads as TGTGCCAGCAGCTTTACTAGCGGGACAGGTGAGCAGTTCTTC.

A note on this clonotype: Since a much larger clone is just one base distant, this may be a read error. The J gene is TRBJ2-5, the V gene TRBV4-3; TRBD1 matches 12 bases. Germline CDR1 and CDR2: LGHNA and YSLEER. After removal of 5 bases from V and 11 bases from J, the junction contained 15 bases not matched to a gene. The CDR3 contains 16 residues. The CDR3 is CASSSRDRGRAGEQYF. The CDR3 nucleotides are TGCGCCAGCAGCTCCCGGGACAGGGGGCGTGCGGGTGAGCAGTACTTC.

This chain connects TRBV6-1 to TRBJ2-4; D uncertain. The J call is doubtful: the DNA matches TRBJ2-7 better. There are 14 residues in the CDR3. Germline V gives CDR1 MNHNS, CDR2 SASEGT. CDR3 sequence (DNA): TGTGCCAGCAGTGAACCGAACACGGCCTACGAGCAGTACTTC. Amino acids: CASSEPNTAYEQYF.